Shown below are 9 T cell receptor beta chains from a single sample sequenced in a study of regulatory T cells in long-lasting Graves disease. This sample's time point: newly diagnosed GD, antithyroid drugs for less than 3 months. With RNA extracted from PBMCs as input, the TCR library was made. Through Arm-PCR of CDR3 regions and iRepertoire HTBI primers, TCR beta libraries were built. TCRdb redid the calling of the multiplex PCR reads with MiXCR, one entry per CDR3 protein. The sample yields 550,000 to 700,000 distinct CDR3 sequences, around 15% seen once. These sequences were also reported in another study, on T cells in Graves' hyperthyroidism and ophthalmopathy.

This specimen was peripheral blood mononuclear cells (PBMCs), taken at new diagnosis, from a patient treated with antithyroid drugs. These receptors were collected from a man between 18 and 29 years old with Graves disease.

The V and J genes are TRBV28 and TRBJ1-4; unclear D gene. The CDR3 has 13 residues. Trimming removed 5 bases from V and 7 bases from J, with 11 bases in between. Germline V gene data show CDR1 as MDHEN and CDR2 as SYDVKM. CDR3 protein: CASSMGVGEKLFF. Here the CDR3 DNA reads TGTGCCAGCAGTATGGGCGTCGGTGAAAAACTGTTTTTT. Looking up the rest from reference TRBV28 and TRBJ1-4 gives the full variable domain: DVKVTQSSRYLVKRTGEKVFLECVQDMDHENMFWYRQDPGLGLRLIYFSYDVKMKEKGDIPEGYSVSREKKERFSLILESASTNQTSMYLCASSMGVGEKLFFGSGTQLSVL.

This clonotype was recorded at least ten times. The CDR3 sequence is CASSATSGRITDTQYF. CDR3 DNA sequence: TGTGCCAGCAGCGCTACTAGCGGGAGGATCACAGATACGCAGTATTTT. V gene TRBV7-2 combines with J gene TRBJ2-3; 12 nucleotides align to TRBD2. The CDR3 is 16 amino acids. The V segment lost 5 bases and the J segment 2 bases; nucleotides outside the gene matches: 5. The germline CDR1 and CDR2 sequences are SGHTA and FQGNSA.

Comments on this clonotype: A much larger clone sits a single nucleotide away, making a read error possible. J is TRBJ2-7 and V is TRBV7-9, with a weak D call TRBD1 (6 bases). Trimming pared 5 bases from V and 6 bases from J, leaving 23 bases between. The CDR3 extends over 16 amino acids. The germline CDR1 and CDR2 sequences are SEHNR and FQNEAQ (reference sequence). The CDR3 here is CASSPILRGSFPEQYF. DNA for the CDR3: TGTGCCAGCAGCCCTATCCTTAGGGGGAGCTTCCCCGAGCAGTACTTC.

V is TRBV7-9 and J is TRBJ1-2; 8 bases agree with TRBD1. The CDR3 contains 14 residues. Germline-derived CDR1 and CDR2 are SEHNR and FQNEAQ (reference sequence). The J segment lost 4 bases and the V segment lost 5 bases, leaving 6 bases of the junction unmatched. The CDR3 DNA follows: TGTGCCAGCAGCGATGGACAGGGAGGCTATGGCTACACCTTC. It codes for CASSDGQGGYGYTF.

This clonotype was observed at least ten times. The V call is TRBV2, the J call TRBJ1-6; D not resolved. The CDR3 loop spans 14 amino acids. The germline gives CDR1 SNHLY, CDR2 FYNNEI. The V end lost 7 bases, the J end lost 9 bases, and 16 bases lay between the germline ends. CDR3 sequence: CASIGGGSSSPLHF. The DNA of the CDR3 is TGTGCCAGCATCGGTGGAGGGAGTTCTTCACCCCTCCACTTT.

The chain is built from TRBV12-3 or TRBV12-4 and TRBJ2-3, with 11 bases aligning to TRBD2. This CDR3 has 19 amino acids. Trimming cost V 6 bases and J 1 base; bases outside gene matches: 15. CDR3 residues: CASSSGTSGWKGGTDTQYF. The CDR3 nucleotides read TGTGCCAGCAGCTCAGGGACTAGCGGATGGAAAGGTGGCACAGATACGCAGTATTTT.

The rearrangement joins TRBV20-1 to TRBJ2-1; maybe TRBD2 (6 bases). This CDR3 comprises 16 residues. Trimming left V 3 bases short and J 4 bases short, with 19 bases between. From germline, CDR1 is DFQATT and CDR2 SNEGSKA (reference sequence). Here the CDR3 DNA reads TGCAGTGCTAGGGGGTTGATAGCGGTACAATACAATGAGCAGTTCTTC. Translating it yields CSARGLIAVQYNEQFF.

There are a few counts of this clonotype. V gene TRBV14 combines with J gene TRBJ1-4; no definite D call. V was clipped by 6 bases and J by 3 bases, with 5 bases between them. CDR3 size: 12 residues. CDR1 and CDR2 (germline): SGHDN, FVKESK. For the CDR3, the DNA is TGTGCCAGCAGACTCTCTAATGAAAAACTGTTTTTT. This sequence encodes CASRLSNEKLFF.

At least ten counts were recorded for this clonotype. The gene calls are TRBV12-3 or TRBV12-4 and TRBJ2-6; TRBD1 might be the D (5 bases). Trimming shortened V by 3 bases and J by 1 base, and 7 bases separated the two germline ends. The length of the CDR3 is 15 residues. The CDR3 DNA is TGTGCCAGCAGTTTCAGGGATTCTGGGGCCAACGTCCTGACTTTC. Translation gives CASSFRDSGANVLTF.